This passage covers 10 T cell receptor beta chains from one sample sequenced in a study of cytomegalovirus exposure and HLA in healthy donors. Clones were sequenced by immunoSEQ multiplex PCR, and TCRdb holds only the in-frame ones, with some missing. The sample holds about 360,000 clones, roughly 89% seen once. The sequenced sample was PBMCs. The receptors stem from a woman aged 18-29 years in good health and CMV-seronegative.

V gene TRBV15 combines with J gene TRBJ1-6; tentative D call: TRBD1 (5 bases). V was trimmed by 0 bases and J by 10 bases, leaving 7 bases between them. This CDR3 has 13 residues. Germline V gene sequence: CDR1 LNHNV, CDR2 YYDKDF (reference sequence). The CDR3 protein is CATSRDDSSPLHF. In nucleotides, the CDR3 is TGTGCCACCAGCAGAGATGACAGCTCACCCCTCCACTTT.

The chain is built from TRBV5-5 and TRBJ2-5; TRBD2 agrees at 11 bases. This CDR3 contains 16 residues. Germline lookup yields CDR1 SGHKS and CDR2 YYEKEE (reference sequence). The V segment lost 2 bases and the J segment 6 bases; nucleotides outside the gene matches: 9. The CDR3 reads CASSLETSGNFQTQYF. The CDR3 coding sequence is TGTGCCAGCAGCTTAGAGACTAGCGGGAACTTCCAGACCCAGTACTTC. The variable domain in full, completed from reference TRBV5-5 and TRBJ2-5, reads DAGVTQSPTHLIKTRGQQVTLRCSPISGHKSVSWYQQVLGQGPQFIFQYYEKEERGRGNFPDRFSARQFPNYSSELNVNALLLGDSALYLCASSLETSGNFQTQYFGPGTRLLVL.

The V gene is TRBV6-1, the J gene TRBJ2-6; TRBD1 matches at 7 bases. The trim removed 6 bases at V and 0 bases at J, leaving 2 bases unmatched. From germline, CDR1 is MNHNS and CDR2 SASEGT. The CDR3 is 15 amino acids. The CDR3 DNA reads TGTGCCAGCAGAGCAGGGGGCTCTGGGGCCAACGTCCTGACTTTC. Its protein is CASRAGGSGANVLTF.

This chain connects TRBV5-1 to TRBJ2-5; TRBD2 is a possible D gene (6 bases). V was trimmed by 0 bases and J by 4 bases, leaving 13 bases between them. The V gene's germline CDR1 is SGHRS and CDR2 YFSETQ. This CDR3 comprises 15 residues. The CDR3 DNA follows: TGCGCCAGCAGCTTGGGGCGGGGTCGTTTAGAGACCCAGTACTTC. Protein product: CASSLGRGRLETQYF. Variable domain in full (rest from reference TRBV5-1 and TRBJ2-5): KAGVTQTPRYLIKTRGQQVTLSCSPISGHRSVSWYQQTPGQGLQFLFEYFSETQRNKGNFPGRFSGRQFSNSRSEMNVSTLELGDSALYLCASSLGRGRLETQYFGPGTRLLVL.

The chain couples TRBV9 to TRBJ2-5, with TRBD2 matching 7 bases. The V and J ends lost 4 bases and 5 bases, in that order; junction bases with no gene match: 11. The CDR3 runs to 15 residues. Germline CDR1 reads SGDLS; CDR2 reads YYNGEE. The CDR3 sequence is CASSPRGGRMETQYF. The CDR3 DNA reads as TGTGCCAGCAGCCCCCGGGGAGGGAGGATGGAGACCCAGTACTTC.

Concerning this clone itself: Other DNA sequences in the sample encode the same CDR3. The chain couples TRBV5-1 to TRBJ2-3; possibly TRBD2 for D (6 bases). Germline CDR1 is SGHRS and CDR2 is YFSETQ. The CDR3 is made up of 14 amino acids. V was pared by 2 bases and J by 6 bases, with 13 bases between. DNA for the CDR3: TGCGCCAGCAGCTTCTCCGGGGGAGCGGATACGCAGTATTTT. This sequence encodes CASSFSGGADTQYF.

The sample holds a few counts of this clone. The J gene is TRBJ2-3, the V gene TRBV9; D is possibly TRBD2 (7 bases). The length of the CDR3 is 16 residues. Trimming cost V 6 bases and J 2 bases, with 19 bases left between them. Per germline, CDR1 SGDLS and CDR2 YYNGEE. The CDR3 is CASTQGGGHSTDTQYF. CDR3 in DNA: TGTGCCAGCACCCAAGGGGGGGGACACTCCACAGATACGCAGTATTTT.

V and J are TRBV29-1 and TRBJ1-4, with 9 positions matching TRBD1. Trimming at V came to 7 bases and at J to 8 bases, leaving 8 bases not matched to a gene. This CDR3 spans 13 amino acids. CDR1 and CDR2 (germline): SQVTM, ANQGSEA. The CDR3 protein is CSAGDRVFEKLFF. The CDR3, as DNA: TGCAGCGCTGGGGACAGGGTCTTCGAAAAACTGTTTTTT.

Written as DNA, the CDR3 is TGTGCCAGCAGTGATTTCTGGGACAGCTCCTACGAGCAGTACTTC. It codes for CASSDFWDSSYEQYF. This chain links TRBV2 with TRBJ2-7; the match to TRBD1 covers 7 bases. CDR1 SNHLY and CDR2 FYNNEI come from the germline V gene. This CDR3 comprises 15 residues. With V trimmed by 3 bases and J by 0 bases, 5 bases remained unmatched.

V is TRBV27 and J is TRBJ2-3; D is uncertain. The CDR3 spans 12 residues. V was trimmed by 0 bases and J by 6 bases, leaving 4 bases between them. Per the germline V gene, CDR1 is MNHEY and CDR2 is SMNVEV (reference sequence). The CDR3 region is CASSLSRDTQYF. The CDR3 DNA sequence: TGTGCCAGCAGTTTATCGAGGGATACGCAGTATTTT.